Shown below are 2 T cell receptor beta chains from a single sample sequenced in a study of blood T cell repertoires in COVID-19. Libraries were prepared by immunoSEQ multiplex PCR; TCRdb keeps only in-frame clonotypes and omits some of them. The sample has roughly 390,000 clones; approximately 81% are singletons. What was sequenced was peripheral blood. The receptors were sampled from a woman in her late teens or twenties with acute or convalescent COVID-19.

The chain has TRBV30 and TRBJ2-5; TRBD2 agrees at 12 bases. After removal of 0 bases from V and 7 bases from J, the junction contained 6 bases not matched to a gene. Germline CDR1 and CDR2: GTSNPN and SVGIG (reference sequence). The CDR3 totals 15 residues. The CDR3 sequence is CAWSVSSGGAGTQYF. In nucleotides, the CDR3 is TGTGCCTGGAGTGTATCTAGCGGGGGGGCGGGGACCCAGTACTTC.

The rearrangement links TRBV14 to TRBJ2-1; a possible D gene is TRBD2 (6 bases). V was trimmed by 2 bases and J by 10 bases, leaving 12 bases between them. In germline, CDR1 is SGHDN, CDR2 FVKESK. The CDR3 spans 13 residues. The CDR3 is CASSQQAGREQFF. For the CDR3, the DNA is TGTGCCAGCAGCCAACAAGCGGGCAGGGAGCAGTTCTTC.